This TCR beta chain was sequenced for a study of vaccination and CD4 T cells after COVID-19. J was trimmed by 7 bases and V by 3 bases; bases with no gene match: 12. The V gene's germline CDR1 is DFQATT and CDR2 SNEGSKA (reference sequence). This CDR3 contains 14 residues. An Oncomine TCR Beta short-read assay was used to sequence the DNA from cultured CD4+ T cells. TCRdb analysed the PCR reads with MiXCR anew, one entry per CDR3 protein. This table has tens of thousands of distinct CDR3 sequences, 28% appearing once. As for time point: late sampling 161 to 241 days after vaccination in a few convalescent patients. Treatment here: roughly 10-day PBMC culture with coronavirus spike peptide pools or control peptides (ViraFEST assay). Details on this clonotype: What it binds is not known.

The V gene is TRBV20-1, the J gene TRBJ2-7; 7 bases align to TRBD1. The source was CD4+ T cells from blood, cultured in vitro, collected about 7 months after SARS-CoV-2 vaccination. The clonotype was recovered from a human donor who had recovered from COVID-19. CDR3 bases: TGCAGTGCTAGGGGGGACAGTATCTACGCTGAGCAGTACTTC. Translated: CSARGDSIYAEQYF.